The sample holds a few counts of the clone carrying this TCR beta chain. Its antigen is unknown. The entry originates in a study of response to subunit inactivated influenza vaccine. Findings of the study overall: Authors suggested that a seasonal influenza vaccination recruits few new T cells each time.

TCRdb re-called the RT-PCR reads through MiXCR, storing one row per CDR3 protein. The repertoire has 500,000 to 600,000 distinct CDR3 sequences, approximately 10% of them found once; the top ten carry approximately 10%. Germline V gene lookup returns CDR1 ENHRY and CDR2 SYGVKD. The CDR3 totals 14 residues. Trimming cost V 6 bases and J 6 bases, with 15 bases left between them. The same sample was also studied in work on T cells expressing NK-cell markers. Per that paper: As the method of synthesis, 5'RACE template switching with UMIs yielded TCR beta cDNA. Most of the eight sequenced donors tested HCMV-seropositive; one tested seronegative.

The input for sequencing was PBMCs from blood, taken on the day of vaccination. This clonotype originated in a man aged 45 to 65 who received an inactivated influenza vaccine. The genes are TRBV10-3 and TRBJ2-1; possibly TRBD2 for D (6 bases). CDR3 residues: CAIRARGSANEQFF. CDR3 DNA: TGTGCCATCAGGGCCCGGGGGTCAGCCAATGAGCAGTTCTTC.